The 24 T cell receptor beta chains in this list originate from one sample, sequenced in a study of T cell changes during pregnancy in multiple sclerosis. TCRdb's copy holds only in-frame clones and misses some; the assay was immunoSEQ multiplex PCR. This table holds 40,000 to 60,000 clones, 94% found once. Sequences were derived from CD4+ T cells from peripheral blood mononuclear cells, sampled in the first trimester of pregnancy. These receptors all come from a female donor with multiple sclerosis, enrolled in a pregnancy study.

This chain links TRBV25-1 with TRBJ2-3; the match to TRBD2 covers 10 bases. V trimming: 8 bases; J trimming: 5 bases; junction bases outside the gene matches: 7. CDR3 length: 14 residues. Germline CDR1 MGHDK, CDR2 SYGVNS. CDR3: CASSRERGGDTQYF. The CDR3 DNA sequence: TGTGCCAGCTCACGAGAGCGGGGGGGAGATACGCAGTATTTT. Full variable domain (rest looked up from reference TRBV25-1 and TRBJ2-3): EADIYQTPRYLVIGTGKKITLECSQTMGHDKMYWYQQDPGMELHLIHYSYGVNSTEKGDLSSESTVSRIRTEHFPLTLESARPSHTSQYLCASSRERGGDTQYFGPGTRLTVL.

The DNA for the CDR3 is TGTGCCAGCAGTACAGACAGGGGCCATTCCCGGAGCACTGAAGCTTTCTTT. This sequence encodes CASSTDRGHSRSTEAFF. This chain uses TRBV27 with TRBJ1-1, with 8 bases identical to TRBD1. CDR1 MNHEY and CDR2 SMNVEV come from the germline V gene (reference sequence). With V trimmed by 5 bases and J by 4 bases, 15 bases remained unmatched. The CDR3 totals 17 residues.

The chain is built from TRBV5-1 and TRBJ1-4; no clear D gene. This CDR3 contains 16 residues. Germline loops: CDR1 SGHRS, CDR2 YFSETQ. V lost 0 bases to trimming and J lost 5 bases, with 14 bases between them. The CDR3 protein is CASSLGTRGSNEKLFF. CDR3 coding DNA: TGCGCCAGCAGCTTGGGGACCCGGGGAAGCAATGAAAAACTGTTTTTT. Full variable domain (rest looked up from reference TRBV5-1 and TRBJ1-4): KAGVTQTPRYLIKTRGQQVTLSCSPISGHRSVSWYQQTPGQGLQFLFEYFSETQRNKGNFPGRFSGRQFSNSRSEMNVSTLELGDSALYLCASSLGTRGSNEKLFFGSGTQLSVL.

This sequence joins TRBV7-6 and TRBJ1-1; D remains unclear. The CDR3 extends over 12 amino acids. Germline V gene lookup returns CDR1 SGHVS and CDR2 FNYEAQ. V was cut by 5 bases and J by 9 bases, with 13 bases left in between. CDR3 DNA sequence: TGTGCCAGCAGCCATTACTCGAGTCAAGCTTTCTTT. Translation: CASSHYSSQAFF. The whole variable domain, remainder taken from reference TRBV7-6 and TRBJ1-1, is GAGVSQSPRYKVTKRGQDVALRCDPISGHVSLYWYRQALGQGPEFLTYFNYEAQQDKSGLPNDRFSAERPEGSISTLTIQRTEQRDSAMYRCASSHYSSQAFFGQGTRLTVV.

The sample holds one count of this clone. The chain uses TRBV2 and TRBJ2-7; D is possibly TRBD2 (5 bases). V was cut by 6 bases and J by 5 bases, with 17 bases left in between. CDR3 length: 14 residues. CDR1 is SNHLY, CDR2 FYNNEI, per germline. The CDR3 DNA follows: TGTGCCAGCAGAGGACGGCTAGCCGGAGACGAGCAGTACTTC. It is translated as CASRGRLAGDEQYF. Supplemented by reference TRBV2 and TRBJ2-7, the full variable domain reads EPEVTQTPSHQVTQMGQEVILRCVPISNHLYFYWYRQILGQKVEFLVSFYNNEISEKSEIFDDQFSVERPDGSNFTLKIRSTKLEDSAMYFCASRGRLAGDEQYFGPGTRLTVT.

This sequence joins TRBV6-1 and TRBJ2-3; 11 nucleotides align to TRBD1. This CDR3 region has 14 residues. Germline-derived CDR1 and CDR2 are MNHNS and SASEGT. V gave up 4 bases and J gave up 9 bases; unmatched junction bases: 6. CDR3 protein: CASSVWTGGPTQYF. Here the CDR3 DNA reads TGTGCCAGCAGTGTATGGACAGGGGGCCCGACGCAGTATTTT.

The V and J genes are TRBV2 and TRBJ1-1; the D gene is possibly TRBD1 (6 bases). Germline lookup yields CDR1 SNHLY and CDR2 FYNNEI. This CDR3 has 15 amino acids. The germline V and J ends were trimmed by 7 bases and 3 bases, with 18 bases remaining between them. The CDR3 DNA is TGTGCCAGCATCAAGAGGGGGGGCGTCGACACTGAAGCTTTCTTT. Protein sequence: CASIKRGGVDTEAFF.

The CDR3 nucleotides read TGTGCCAGCAGTGAAGCCGAGTTCCTGACTGGAAACACCATATATTTT. Its protein product is CASSEAEFLTGNTIYF. This chain uses TRBV6-1 with TRBJ1-3; D remains unclear. The CDR3 covers 16 residues. Germline V lookup: CDR1 MNHNS, CDR2 SASEGT. The V gene lost 0 bases and the J gene lost 2 bases, with 11 bases spanning the gap.

The chain has TRBV6-1 and TRBJ2-1, with 8 positions matching TRBD2. V lost 8 bases and J lost 5; bases outside the gene matches: 8. Germline assignment: CDR1 MNHNS and CDR2 SASEGT. This CDR3 comprises 14 residues. As DNA, the CDR3 is TGTGCCAGCCTAATAGCGGGGAATAACAATGAGCAGTTCTTC. Amino acids: CASLIAGNNNEQFF.

The rearrangement links TRBV27 to TRBJ1-5, with TRBD1 matching over 9 bases. Trimming cost V 6 bases and J 2 bases; bases outside gene matches: 8. The CDR3 is 16 residues long. The V gene's germline CDR1 is MNHEY and CDR2 SMNVEV (reference sequence). DNA of the CDR3: TGTGCCAGCAGCCACTGGACAGGGGATGGCAATCAGCCCCAGCATTTT. This gives the protein CASSHWTGDGNQPQHF.

This chain links TRBV19 with TRBJ2-7; no firm D call. The CDR3 contains 14 residues. V gave up 3 bases and J gave up 3 bases, with 12 bases separating them. The V gene's germline CDR1 is LNHDA and CDR2 SQIVND (reference sequence). CDR3 sequence: CASSIIGRGYEQYF. The CDR3 nucleotides read TGTGCCAGTAGTATCATCGGCCGAGGCTACGAGCAGTACTTC.

This clone was counted only a few times. V gene TRBV19 combines with J gene TRBJ1-2; TRBD1 matches at 10 bases. The CDR3 runs 15 residues. Germline V gene sequence: CDR1 LNHDA, CDR2 SQIVND (reference sequence). Trimming removed 7 bases from V and 7 bases from J; junction bases left unmatched: 12. The CDR3: CASKRGTGDQSGYTF. The DNA of the CDR3 is TGTGCCAGTAAAAGGGGGACAGGGGATCAATCTGGCTACACCTTC.

In DNA, the CDR3 is TGCGCCAGCAGCCAAGCGGGACTAACCTACGAGCAGTACTTC. Its protein is CASSQAGLTYEQYF. The chain uses TRBV4-1 and TRBJ2-7; 7 nucleotides line up with TRBD2. This CDR3 has 14 residues. CDR1 is MGHRA and CDR2 is YSYEKL in the germline V gene. V was pared by 1 base and J by 2 bases, with 2 bases of the junction left unmatched.

The chain combines TRBV7-9 with TRBJ2-7, with D possibly TRBD2 on 6 matching bases. V was cut by 5 bases and J by 4 bases, with 12 bases left in between. Germline V gene data show CDR1 as SEHNR and CDR2 as FQNEAQ (reference sequence). This CDR3 contains 13 residues. CDR3: CASSASGGYEQYF. CDR3 sequence (DNA): TGTGCCAGCAGCGCCAGTGGAGGGTACGAGCAGTACTTC. The whole variable domain, remainder taken from reference TRBV7-9 and TRBJ2-7, is DTGVSQNPRHKITKRGQNVTFRCDPISEHNRLYWYRQTLGQGPEFLTYFQNEAQLEKSRLLSDRFSAERPKGSFSTLEIQRTEQGDSAMYLCASSASGGYEQYFGPGTRLTVT.

The chain employs TRBV18 and TRBJ2-3, with D uncertain. Germline V gives CDR1 KGHSH, CDR2 LQKENI. The CDR3 length is 13 residues. V was clipped by 6 bases and J by 5 bases, with 12 bases between them. The CDR3 DNA follows: TGTGCCAGCTCCCCTCTAATTGGAGATACGCAGTATTTT. The encoded protein is CASSPLIGDTQYF.

This clone was observed once. This chain links TRBV29-1 with TRBJ1-4; TRBD1 agrees at 9 bases. V lost 7 bases, J lost 4 bases, and 10 bases stayed unmatched. This CDR3 spans 15 amino acids. The germline gives CDR1 SQVTM, CDR2 ANQGSEA. CDR3 amino acids: CSAGGRGQGNEKLFF. CDR3 nucleotide sequence: TGCAGCGCCGGAGGGAGGGGACAGGGTAATGAAAAACTGTTTTTT.

This rearrangement joins TRBV19 to TRBJ1-1; D gene ambiguous. The CDR3 spans 14 residues. CDR1 and CDR2 from the germline V gene are LNHDA and SQIVND (reference sequence). The V and J ends lost 3 bases and 3 bases respectively, with 11 bases between them. This chain's CDR3 is CASSMSHVHTEAFF. DNA of the CDR3: TGTGCCAGTAGTATGAGTCATGTTCACACTGAAGCTTTCTTT.

This rearrangement joins TRBV6-5 to TRBJ2-1, with 9 bases lining up with TRBD2. The CDR3 loop spans 15 amino acids. Germline V gene data show CDR1 as MNHEY and CDR2 as SVGAGI. The J segment lost 7 bases and the V segment lost 6 bases, leaving 10 bases of the junction unmatched. CDR3 loop: CASRVLAGTLNEQFF. The CDR3 DNA reads TGTGCCAGCAGGGTACTAGCGGGCACCCTAAATGAGCAGTTCTTC.

This clone was seen at least ten times. The chain combines TRBV5-6 with TRBJ1-5, with D possibly TRBD1 on 6 matching bases. CDR1 and CDR2 (germline): SGHDT, YYEEEE. The CDR3 contains 15 residues. V lost 0 bases and J lost 4, with 11 bases in between. CDR3 loop: CASSLGQGFNQPQHF. For the CDR3, the DNA is TGTGCCAGCAGCTTGGGGCAGGGGTTTAATCAGCCCCAGCATTTT.

The chain is built from TRBV18 and TRBJ1-4; a weak D match, TRBD1 (6 bases). CDR3 size: 16 residues. Germline CDR1 reads KGHSH; CDR2 reads LQKENI. The germline V and J ends were trimmed by 1 base and 2 bases, with 11 bases remaining between them. The CDR3 DNA is TGTGCCAGCTCACCACGACAGGCTCCCACTAATGAAAAACTGTTTTTT. It yields the protein CASSPRQAPTNEKLFF.

The V call is TRBV6-5, the J call TRBJ1-1; no clear D. This CDR3 contains 14 residues. V lost 5 bases, J lost 6 bases, and 16 bases lay in between. The germline CDR1 and CDR2 sequences are MNHEY and SVGAGI. This CDR3 is CASSLSRGNAEAFF. Written as DNA, the CDR3 is TGTGCCAGCAGTCTATCAAGAGGCAACGCTGAAGCTTTCTTT.

This chain joins TRBV7-2 and TRBJ2-5; D unclear. V shed 2 bases and J shed 4 bases, with 14 bases lying between them. Germline V CDR1 and CDR2: SGHTA, FQGNSA. The CDR3 totals 15 residues. The DNA for the CDR3 is TGTGCCAGCAGCTTAATGGGCGCTATGTCAGAGACCCAGTACTTC. It codes for CASSLMGAMSETQYF.

The chain is built from TRBV7-2 and TRBJ2-7; 9 nucleotides align to TRBD1. The V gene end was trimmed by 5 bases and the J gene end by 3 bases; junction bases not matched to a gene: 8. Germline values: CDR1 SGHTA, CDR2 FQGNSA. CDR3 length equals 15 residues. In nucleotides, the CDR3 is TGTGCCAGCAGCGCGGACAGGGGTTGGGTCTACGAGCAGTACTTC. Translating it yields CASSADRGWVYEQYF. The full variable domain, in which reference TRBV7-2 and TRBJ2-7 provide the parts outside the CDR3, is GAGVSQSPSNKVTEKGKDVELRCDPISGHTALYWYRQSLGQGLEFLIYFQGNSAPDKSGLPSDRFSAERTGGSVSTLTIQRTQQEDSAVYLCASSADRGWVYEQYFGPGTRLTVT.

The chain employs TRBV6-5 and TRBJ2-2; the D is unclear. V was pared by 10 bases and J by 4 bases, with 16 bases between. The germline V gene encodes CDR1 MNHEY and CDR2 SVGAGI. There are 14 residues in the CDR3. The CDR3 DNA follows: TGTGCCACCCACCTTAGTGGTTCCACCGGGGAGCTGTTTTTT. It translates to CATHLSGSTGELFF.